One and the same sample provided the 18 T cell receptor beta chains below, sequenced in a study of T cell changes during pregnancy in multiple sclerosis (dated by TCRdb to between 2018 and 2021). Preparation of the library involved the immunoSEQ multiplex PCR assay. TCRdb took over this immuneACCESS table, retaining in-frame rearrangements with V and J assigned. Such tables are incomplete; in checked studies, under half of the missing clones stem from an unresolved V gene, and the remainder is unexplained. The sample contains 45,000 to 60,000 clones, about 90% of them found a single time. The ten largest clones take up over 1% of the sample. Sequencing was performed on peripheral blood, taken after pregnancy. Receptors originate from a female donor in good health, enrolled as a control in a pregnancy study.

The rearrangement uses TRBV4-1 and TRBJ2-1, with TRBD1 identical over 7 bases. Germline V gene data show CDR1 as MGHRA and CDR2 as YSYEKL. The V gene end was trimmed by 1 base and the J gene end by 15 bases; junction bases not matched to a gene: 6. This CDR3 contains 12 residues. The CDR3 reads CASSQGDRGRFF. The CDR3 DNA is TGCGCCAGCAGCCAAGGGGACAGAGGTCGGTTCTTC.

The chain recombines TRBV7-9 with TRBJ1-6, with 8 bases aligning to TRBD1. Germline CDR1 SEHNR, CDR2 FQNEAQ (reference sequence). The CDR3 is 15 residues long. J gave up 9 bases and V 5 bases, and 9 bases lay outside the gene matches. The CDR3 is CASSPTGARGSPLHF. In nucleotides, the CDR3 is TGTGCCAGCAGCCCGACAGGGGCTAGGGGTTCACCCCTCCACTTT.

V usage is TRBV2 and J usage is TRBJ2-2; 7 bases are shared with TRBD1. This CDR3 has 16 amino acids. CDR1 and CDR2 from the germline V gene are SNHLY and FYNNEI. The V gene end was trimmed by 7 bases and the J gene end by 0 bases; junction bases not matched to a gene: 8. Written as DNA, the CDR3 is TGTGCCAGCATTCTGGACAGGCCCCCGAACACCGGGGAGCTGTTTTTT. Translating it yields CASILDRPPNTGELFF.

The chain uses TRBV28 and TRBJ1-4; 9 bases match TRBD1. The CDR3 is made up of 16 amino acids. Germline V lookup: CDR1 MDHEN, CDR2 SYDVKM. V was pared by 2 bases and J by 6 bases, with 7 bases of the junction left unmatched. CDR3: CASSLATTGGDEKLFF. The CDR3 DNA reads as TGTGCCAGCAGTTTAGCCACGACAGGGGGGGATGAAAAACTGTTTTTT.

The chain couples TRBV11-2 to TRBJ2-7; 11 bases map to TRBD1. The V gene end was trimmed by 5 bases and the J gene end by 3 bases; junction bases not matched to a gene: 3. The CDR3 contains 14 residues. The germline V gene encodes CDR1 SGHAT and CDR2 FQNNGV. The CDR3 DNA sequence: TGTGCCAGCAGCCCGGACAGGGGGCTCTACGAGCAGTACTTC. Translation: CASSPDRGLYEQYF.

The CDR3 region is CARGTDYGYTF. The CDR3 nucleotides read TGTGCCAGGGGCACAGACTATGGCTACACCTTC. The chain uses TRBV2 and TRBJ1-2; D gene ambiguous. Trimming left V 9 bases short and J 3 bases short, with 8 bases between. Germline values: CDR1 SNHLY, CDR2 FYNNEI. The CDR3 sequence is 11 residues long.

V and J are TRBV19 and TRBJ2-5, with 12 bases identical to TRBD2. J gave up 4 bases and V 3 bases, and 12 bases lay outside the gene matches. This CDR3 has 18 amino acids. Germline lookup yields CDR1 LNHDA and CDR2 SQIVND (reference sequence). CDR3 sequence (DNA): TGTGCCAGTAGTATGGGTTCGTCGACTAGCGGGAGAGGAGAGACCCAGTACTTC. Its translation: CASSMGSSTSGRGETQYF.

This sequence joins TRBV5-6 and TRBJ2-5; D possibly corresponds to TRBD2 (6 bases). This CDR3 has 15 amino acids. Germline V lookup: CDR1 SGHDT, CDR2 YYEEEE. Trimming stripped 4 bases from V and 2 bases from J, with 15 bases between. Here the CDR3 reads CASSHLRDSQETQYF. The CDR3, as DNA: TGTGCCAGCAGCCACCTCCGGGACTCTCAAGAGACCCAGTACTTC.

This chain uses TRBV6-6 with TRBJ1-5; 8 nucleotides line up with TRBD1. The J segment lost 3 bases and the V segment lost 2 bases, leaving 3 bases of the junction unmatched. The CDR3 extends over 15 amino acids. CDR1 and CDR2 (germline): MNHNY, SVGAGI (reference sequence). CDR3 loop: CASSYQGANNQPQHF. CDR3 DNA: TGTGCCAGCAGTTACCAGGGGGCAAACAATCAGCCCCAGCATTTT.

This chain links TRBV9 with TRBJ1-3; D not certain. Germline CDR1 and CDR2: SGDLS and YYNGEE. Trimming took 0 bases from V and 1 from J, leaving 11 bases between them. This CDR3 has 16 amino acids. The CDR3 DNA sequence: TGTGCCAGCAGCGTAGGTACGGTACGGTCTGGAAACACCATATATTTT. The encoded protein is CASSVGTVRSGNTIYF.

This rearrangement joins TRBV7-2 to TRBJ1-1; no definite D call. This CDR3 is 13 amino acids long. V was clipped by 5 bases and J by 8 bases, with 15 bases between them. CDR1 SGHTA and CDR2 FQGNSA come from the germline V gene. The CDR3 spells CASSPPRGSEAFF. CDR3 DNA: TGTGCCAGCAGCCCACCCCGGGGATCCGAAGCTTTCTTT.

The chain carries TRBV6-1 and TRBJ1-2; weak D call: TRBD1 (6 bases). Germline V gene data show CDR1 as MNHNS and CDR2 as SASEGT. V was clipped by 3 bases and J by 5 bases, with 16 bases between them. The CDR3 covers 15 residues. CDR3 in amino acids: CASSEGQGFRYGYTF. The CDR3 bases are TGTGCCAGCAGTGAGGGGCAGGGGTTTCGGTATGGCTACACCTTC.

V and J are TRBV5-1 and TRBJ1-1, with D unresolved. The V end was cut by 2 bases, the J end by 1 base, with 9 bases between. The CDR3 runs 14 residues. Germline V gene sequence: CDR1 SGHRS, CDR2 YFSETQ. CDR3 nucleotide sequence: TGCGCCAGCAGCTTCCTATCTCGGAACACTGAAGCTTTCTTT. Residues: CASSFLSRNTEAFF.

This clone was picked up one time. V usage is TRBV28 and J usage is TRBJ2-5, with 7 bases lining up with TRBD1. There are 15 residues in the CDR3. CDR1 is MDHEN, CDR2 SYDVKM, per germline. V lost 7 bases and J lost 5; bases outside the gene matches: 13. The CDR3 sequence: CASNGGPGGGETQYF. The CDR3 nucleotides are TGTGCCAGCAATGGCGGCCCAGGGGGTGGTGAGACCCAGTACTTC.

The chain joins TRBV6-4 to TRBJ2-2; D gene ambiguous. Germline V lookup: CDR1 MRHNA, CDR2 SNTAGT. The CDR3 is 13 amino acids. V lost 8 bases to trimming and J lost 0 bases, with 7 bases between them. The DNA for the CDR3 is TGTGCCAGCGCGGTAGCGAACACCGGGGAGCTGTTTTTT. The encoded protein is CASAVANTGELFF.

The genes are TRBV11-2 and TRBJ2-7; maybe TRBD1 (6 bases). This CDR3 region has 12 residues. V was clipped by 3 bases and J by 5 bases, with 8 bases between them. Germline CDR1 reads SGHAT; CDR2 reads FQNNGV. This CDR3 is CASSFSGDEQYF. The CDR3 DNA follows: TGTGCCAGCAGCTTCTCAGGGGACGAGCAGTACTTC.

Comments on this clone: Mismatch with germline at one junction end may stem from a read error. This chain uses TRBV29-1 with TRBJ1-2; no firm D call. The CDR3 totals 8 residues. Germline V gives CDR1 SQVTM, CDR2 ANQGSEA. The CDR3 bases are TGCAGCGTCGATACCGGGTCTTTC. Its protein is CSVDTGSF.

CDR3 residues: CATSRVGRAYQPQHF. The DNA of the CDR3 is TGTGCCACCAGCAGAGTCGGCAGGGCCTATCAGCCCCAGCATTTT. The chain recombines TRBV15 with TRBJ1-5; perhaps TRBD1 as D (5 bases). Per the germline V gene, CDR1 is LNHNV and CDR2 is YYDKDF (reference sequence). This CDR3 has 15 amino acids. Between the trimmed V and J ends, which lost 1 base and 5 bases, there was a span of 12 bases.